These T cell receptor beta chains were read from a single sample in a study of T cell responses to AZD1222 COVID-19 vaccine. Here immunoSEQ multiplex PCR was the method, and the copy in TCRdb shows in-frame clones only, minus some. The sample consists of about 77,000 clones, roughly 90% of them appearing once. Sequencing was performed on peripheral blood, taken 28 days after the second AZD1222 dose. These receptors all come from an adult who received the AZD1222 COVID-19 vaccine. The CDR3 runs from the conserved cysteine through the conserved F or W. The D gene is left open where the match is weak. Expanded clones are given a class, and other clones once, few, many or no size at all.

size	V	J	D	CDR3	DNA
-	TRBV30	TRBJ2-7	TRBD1	CAWMTGGSYEQYF	TGTGCCTGGATGACAGGGGGCTCCTACGAGCAGTACTTC
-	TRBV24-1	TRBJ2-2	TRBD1	CATIMSPGQGNSGELFF	TGTGCCACAATCATGTCGCCGGGACAGGGGAACTCCGGGGAGCTGTTTTTT
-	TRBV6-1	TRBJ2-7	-	CASSEKGPGTLIYEQYF	TGTGCCAGCAGTGAAAAAGGGCCCGGGACTCTCATCTACGAGCAGTACTTC
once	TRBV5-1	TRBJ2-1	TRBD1	CASSPGTGRYNEQFF	TGCGCCAGCAGCCCCGGGACAGGGAGATACAATGAGCAGTTCTTC
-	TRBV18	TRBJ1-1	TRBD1	CASSPSGTGAKAFF	TGTGCCAGCTCACCCTCCGGGACAGGGGCCAAAGCTTTCTTT
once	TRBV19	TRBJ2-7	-	CASRAEGSLREQYF	TGTGCCTCAAGGGCCGAGGGGTCCCTTCGGGAGCAGTACTTC
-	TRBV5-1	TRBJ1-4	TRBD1	CASSSDLGQGKEKLFF	TGCGCCAGCAGCTCTGACCTGGGACAGGGGAAAGAAAAACTGTTTTTT
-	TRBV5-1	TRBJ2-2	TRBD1	CASSPGRAGGTGELFF	TGCGCCAGCAGCCCGGGCCGGGCAGGGGGCACCGGGGAGCTGTTTTTT
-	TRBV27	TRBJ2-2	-	CASSTQVPLANTGELFF	TGTGCCAGCAGTACACAGGTCCCACTCGCGAACACCGGGGAGCTGTTTTTT
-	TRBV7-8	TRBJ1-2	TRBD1	CASSLLVGTGSSGYTF	TGTGCCAGCAGCTTACTCGTGGGGACAGGGTCTTCTGGCTACACCTTC
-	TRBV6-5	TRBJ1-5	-	CASSYSRVPQHF	TGTGCCAGCAGTTACTCCAGGGTGCCCCAGCATTTT
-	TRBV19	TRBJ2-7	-	CASSIVSPPGPRYEQYF	TGTGCCAGTAGTATAGTAAGCCCGCCGGGACCGCGTTACGAGCAGTACTTC
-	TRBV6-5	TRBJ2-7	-	CASSPTGGLSYEQYF	TGTGCCAGCAGTCCCACAGGAGGCCTCTCCTACGAGCAGTACTTC
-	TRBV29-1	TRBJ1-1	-	CSGGGGYTEAFF	TGCAGCGGGGGAGGCGGGTACACTGAAGCTTTCTTT
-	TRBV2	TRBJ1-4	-	CASSEGEKLFF	TGTGCCAGCAGTGAGGGAGAAAAACTGTTTTTT
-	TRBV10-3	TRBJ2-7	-	CAISVNVRGEQYF	TGTGCCATCAGTGTCAACGTCCGGGGCGAGCAGTACTTC
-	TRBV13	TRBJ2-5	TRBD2	CASSLLFGVSKGLAGQETQYF	TGTGCCAGCAGCTTACTATTTGGAGTATCCAAGGGACTAGCGGGCCAAGAGACCCAGTACTTC
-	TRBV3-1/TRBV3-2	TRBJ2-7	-	CASSQVGGGDSYEQYF	TGTGCCAGCAGCCAAGTGGGCGGGGGCGACTCCTACGAGCAGTACTTC
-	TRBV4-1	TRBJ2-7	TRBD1	CASSQVLGQRSSYEQYF	TGCGCCAGCAGCCAAGTTCTGGGACAGAGGAGCTCCTACGAGCAGTACTTC
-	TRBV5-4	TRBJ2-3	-	CASSVSADTQYF	TGTGCCAGCAGTGTCAGCGCAGATACGCAGTATTTT
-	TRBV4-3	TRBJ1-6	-	CASSQKGNSPLHF	TGCGCCAGCAGCCAAAAGGGGAATTCACCCCTCCACTTT
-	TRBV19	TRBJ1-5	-	CASSGQNRNSNQPQHF	TGTGCCAGTAGTGGACAGAATAGAAATAGCAATCAGCCCCAGCATTTT
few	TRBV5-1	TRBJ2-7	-	CASSLVLQAPEQYF	TGCGCCAGCAGCTTGGTGTTACAGGCACCCGAGCAGTACTTC
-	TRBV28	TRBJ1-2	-	CASRNNPNVGYGYTF	TGTGCCAGCAGGAATAACCCAAACGTTGGCTATGGCTACACCTTC
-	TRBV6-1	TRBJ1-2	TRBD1	CASSEAWTGGYGYTF	TGTGCCAGCAGTGAAGCCTGGACAGGGGGCTATGGCTACACCTTC
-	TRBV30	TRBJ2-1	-	CAWSATSGWAYNEQFF	TGTGCCTGGAGTGCGACAAGCGGGTGGGCCTACAATGAGCAGTTCTTC
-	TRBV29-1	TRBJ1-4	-	CSVAQGGEKLFF	TGCAGCGTTGCGCAGGGTGGGGAAAAACTGTTTTTT
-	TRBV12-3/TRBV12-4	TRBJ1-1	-	CASSPGYTEAFF	TGTGCCAGCAGCCCAGGATACACTGAAGCTTTCTTT
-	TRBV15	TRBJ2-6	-	CATSRDGSGANVLTF	TGTGCCACCAGCAGAGACGGATCTGGGGCCAACGTCCTGACTTTC
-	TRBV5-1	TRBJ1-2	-	CASSLDRVGYTF	TGCGCCAGCAGCTTGGACAGGGTTGGCTACACCTTC
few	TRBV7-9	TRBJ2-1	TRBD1	CASSFTTGDNEQFF	TGTGCCAGCAGCTTCACGACAGGGGACAATGAGCAGTTCTTC
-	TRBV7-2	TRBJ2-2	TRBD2	CASSLFVTSQNTGELFF	TGTGCCAGCAGCTTGTTTGTGACTAGCCAGAACACCGGGGAGCTGTTTTTT
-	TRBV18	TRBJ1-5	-	CASSPQGQDGQPQHF	TGTGCCAGCTCACCACAAGGGCAGGACGGTCAGCCCCAGCATTTT
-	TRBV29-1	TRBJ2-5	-	CSAGGLQGETQYF	TGCAGCGCCGGGGGCCTACAGGGAGAGACCCAGTACTTC
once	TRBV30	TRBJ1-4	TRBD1	CAWSVSTFGQGVPTAIF	TGTGCCTGGAGTGTATCAACCTTCGGACAGGGAGTCCCGACCGCAATATTT
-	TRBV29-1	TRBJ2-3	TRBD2	CAVRGSSENTDTQYF	TGCGCAGTCCGCGGGAGTTCGGAGAACACAGATACGCAGTATTTT
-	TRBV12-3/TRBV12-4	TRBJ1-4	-	CASSEDIPEKLFF	TGTGCCAGCAGTGAAGACATTCCTGAAAAACTGTTTTTT
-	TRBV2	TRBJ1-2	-	CASTQTGTANYGYTF	TGTGCCAGCACCCAAACAGGGACGGCTAACTATGGCTACACCTTC
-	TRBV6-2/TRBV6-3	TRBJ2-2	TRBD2	CASSSTSRTLGGAGELFF	TGTGCCAGCAGTTCCACTTCCAGGACTCTTGGGGGGGCCGGGGAGCTGTTTTTT
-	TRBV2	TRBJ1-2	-	CASSEAEDSALGYGYTF	TGTGCCAGCAGTGAAGCCGAGGACAGCGCCTTAGGGTATGGCTACACCTTC
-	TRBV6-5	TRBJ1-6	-	CASSLAGHRYNSPLHF	TGTGCCAGCAGTTTAGCCGGTCATCGCTATAATTCACCCCTCCACTTT
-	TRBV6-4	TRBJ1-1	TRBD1	CASSATGVAEAFF	TGTGCCAGCAGTGCGACAGGGGTGGCTGAAGCTTTCTTT
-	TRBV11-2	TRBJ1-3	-	CASSLDAGSGNTIYF	TGTGCCAGCAGCTTAGATGCGGGCTCTGGAAACACCATATATTTT
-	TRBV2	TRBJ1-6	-	CASRRAALPPLHF	TGTGCCAGTCGTAGGGCAGCTCTACCACCCCTCCACTTT
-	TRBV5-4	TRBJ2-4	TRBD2	CASSTELAGAKNIQYF	TGTGCCAGCAGCACAGAGTTAGCGGGAGCCAAAAACATTCAGTACTTC
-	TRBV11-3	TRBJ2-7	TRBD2	CASSPTSGRSYEQYF	TGTGCCAGCAGTCCTACTAGCGGGAGATCCTACGAGCAGTACTTC
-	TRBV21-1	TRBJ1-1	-	CASSKRGQETNTEAFF	TGTGCCAGCAGCAAAAGGGGACAGGAAACGAACACTGAAGCTTTCTTT
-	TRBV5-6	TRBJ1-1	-	CASSRGRWFTEAFF	TGTGCCAGCAGCCGGGGACGTTGGTTCACTGAAGCTTTCTTT
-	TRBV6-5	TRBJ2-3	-	CASSSASRLTDTQYF	TGTGCCAGCAGTTCGGCTAGCCGTCTCACAGATACGCAGTATTTT
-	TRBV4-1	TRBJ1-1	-	CASSQEGPSMNTEAFF	TGCGCCAGCAGCCAAGAAGGGCCGAGCATGAACACTGAAGCTTTCTTT
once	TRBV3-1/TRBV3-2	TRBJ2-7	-	CASSQDRESSTSYEQYF	TGTGCCAGCAGCCAAGATAGGGAGTCTAGCACGTCCTACGAGCAGTACTTC
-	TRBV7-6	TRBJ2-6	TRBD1	CASSMPRQGSSGANVLTF	TGTGCCAGCAGCATGCCCCGACAGGGGAGCTCTGGGGCCAACGTCCTGACTTTC
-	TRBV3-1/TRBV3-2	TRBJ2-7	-	CASSQVRVNGYEQYF	TGTGCCAGCAGCCAAGTCCGGGTAAACGGGTACGAGCAGTACTTC
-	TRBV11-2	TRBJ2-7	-	CASSPLTSYEQYF	TGTGCCAGCAGCCCCCTGACTAGCTACGAGCAGTACTTC
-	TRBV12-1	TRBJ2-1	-	CASSPGRGTYNEQFF	TGTGCCAGCAGCCCTGGTCGAGGGACCTACAATGAGCAGTTCTTC
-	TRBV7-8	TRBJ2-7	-	CASSLTSSYEQYF	TGTGCCAGCAGCTTAACTAGCTCCTACGAGCAGTACTTC
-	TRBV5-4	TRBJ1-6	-	CASRMDGKNSPLHF	TGTGCCAGCAGGATGGACGGGAAGAATTCACCCCTCCACTTT